A selection of T cell receptor beta chains follows, all from one sample in a study of OX40 agonist ivuxolimab in advanced cancers. The table came from immunoSEQ multiplex PCR; TCRdb's copy has only in-frame clones and leaves some out. The sample lists roughly 70,000 clones, 88% occurring once. The sequences come from CD4+ or CD8+ T cells sorted from blood, collected in a trial of the OX40 agonist ivuxolimab. These receptors all come from an adult with an advanced solid tumor such as melanoma, head and neck, liver or kidney cancer. Each CDR3 is given with its conserved first and last residue. D genes are given only for firm matches. Size is stated for part of the rows, as once, few or many counts, or as a class when the clone is expanded.

>TRBJ2-3|NA|NA|TRBV6-1|14
TGTGCCAGCAGTGCGCCGGGACGGGGAGATACGCAGTATTTT
CASSAPGRGDTQYF
>TRBJ2-7|TRBD1|few|TRBV28|14
TGTGCCAGCAGGGGGGGACAGGGGGCGCGGGAGCAGTACTTC
CASRGGQGAREQYF
>TRBJ1-4|TRBD1|NA|TRBV18|15
TGTGCCAGCTCTCAAGAAGGACAGGGAGTAGAAAAACTGTTTTTT
CASSQEGQGVEKLFF
>TRBJ2-2|TRBD2|NA|TRBV19|13
TGTGCCAGTAGTTATAGCGGGAGCCGGGAGCTGTTTTTT
CASSYSGSRELFF
>TRBJ1-1|NA|NA|TRBV7-3|13
TGTGCCAGCAGCCAAGACGGGAACACTGAAGCTTTCTTT
CASSQDGNTEAFF
>TRBJ2-7|NA|NA|TRBV12-5|13
TGTGCTAGTGGTTTATACATCTCTTGCGAGCAGTACTTC
CASGLYISCEQYF
>TRBJ2-1|NA|NA|TRBV12-2|17
TGTGCAAGTCGCTTAGTACGTCGGACAAGAACCAACAATGAGCAGTTCTTC
CASRLVRRTRTNNEQFF
>TRBJ2-4|TRBD1|NA|TRBV28|14
TGTGCCAGCAGTTTAGAACGCCAGGGGGCCATTCAGTACTTC
CASSLERQGAIQYF
>TRBJ2-1|TRBD1|NA|TRBV6-1|19
TGTGCCAGCAGTGAACGGGACAGGGGGGCAGGCGGGAGGGGCAATGAGCAGTTCTTC
CASSERDRGAGGRGNEQFF
>TRBJ1-2|NA|NA|TRBV14|15
TGTGCCAGCAGCTTGAGGATAGGGACCGCGAGCGGCTACACCTTC
CASSLRIGTASGYTF
>TRBJ1-1|TRBD1|NA|TRBV2|14
TGTGCCAGCTATCAGGACAGGGTGAGAACTGAAGCTTTCTTT
CASYQDRVRTEAFF
>TRBJ2-2|NA|few|TRBV11-3|13
TGTGCCAGCAGCTCGGACCAGGGCGGGGAGCTGTTTTTT
CASSSDQGGELFF
>TRBJ2-3|TRBD2|NA|TRBV4-2|19
TGTGCCAGCAGCCAAGTGGTAATAGCGGGAGCGGGTGACACAGATACGCAGTATTTT
CASSQVVIAGAGDTDTQYF
>TRBJ2-1|TRBD2|NA|TRBV18|14
TGTGCCAGTTCTAGCGGGAGCTCCTACAATGAGCAGTTCTTC
CASSSGSSYNEQFF
>TRBJ2-2|NA|NA|TRBV19|16
TGTGCCAGCACCCACTTAGGCGGGGAAGGTACCGGGGAGCTGTTTTTT
CASTHLGGEGTGELFF
>TRBJ1-5|NA|NA|TRBV5-1|14
TGCGCCAGCAGCTTGGCGGGGGGGGAGCAACCCCAGCATTTT
CASSLAGGEQPQHF
>TRBJ1-2|TRBD1|NA|TRBV19|12
TGTGCCAGTAGGAGACAGGGTTATGGCTACACCTTC
CASRRQGYGYTF
>TRBJ2-6|NA|NA|TRBV5-1|16
TGCGCCAGCAGCTTGGCCGGAGTTTCTGGGGCCAACGTCCTGACTTTC
CASSLAGVSGANVLTF
>TRBJ2-2|TRBD2|few|TRBV7-6|15
TGTGCCAGCAGCCTGCTAGCGGAATCGTTCGGGGAGCTGTTTTTT
CASSLLAESFGELFF
>TRBJ2-7|TRBD1|NA|TRBV14|14
TGTGCCAGCAGCATATGGACAGGGGGCTACGAGCAGTACTTC
CASSIWTGGYEQYF
>TRBJ1-1|TRBD1|NA|TRBV9|15
TGTGCCAGCAGCGTTGGGACAGGGTATAAGGCTGAAGCTTTCTTT
CASSVGTGYKAEAFF
>TRBJ2-1|TRBD2|NA|TRBV6-1|15
TGTGCCAGCAGATTAGATAGCGGGAGCTTCAATGAGCAGTTCTTC
CASRLDSGSFNEQFF
>TRBJ1-2|TRBD1|NA|TRBV18|15
TGTGCCAGCTCACCACGACAGGGGACAAACTATGGCTACACCTTC
CASSPRQGTNYGYTF
>TRBJ2-2|TRBD2|NA|TRBV5-1|17
TGCGCCAGCAGCTTGGCGCGGGGGGGGGCCAACACCGGGGAGCTGTTTTTT
CASSLARGGANTGELFF
>TRBJ2-6|NA|NA|TRBV5-6|15
TGTGCCAGCAGCTTGGGGCACTCTGGGGCCAACGTCCTGACTTTC
CASSLGHSGANVLTF
>TRBJ2-1|TRBD2|NA|TRBV28|13
TGTGCCAGCAGTCCCTCGGGGACTAGGGGGCAGTTCTTC
CASSPSGTRGQFF
>TRBJ2-7|NA|NA|TRBV6-1|14
TGTGCCAGCAGTGAAGCGGGAGTGAGGTACGAGCAGTACTTC
CASSEAGVRYEQYF
>TRBJ2-7|TRBD2|NA|TRBV5-6|16
TGTGCCAGCAGCTGGGGCCCTAGCGGGGCGTCCTACGAGCAGTACTTC
CASSWGPSGASYEQYF
>TRBJ2-1|TRBD2|NA|TRBV28|15
TGTGCCAGCAGTCCCGCCGGACTAGCCCGAAATGAGCAGTTCTTC
CASSPAGLARNEQFF
>TRBJ2-1|NA|NA|TRBV28|15
TGTGCCAGCAGCTCACGGGGGGCGAGATACAATGAGCAGTTCTTC
CASSSRGARYNEQFF
>TRBJ2-1|TRBD1|NA|TRBV7-9|17
TGTGCCAGCAGCTCGGGACAGGGGTTTAGCTCCTACAATGAGCAGTTCTTC
CASSSGQGFSSYNEQFF
>TRBJ2-7|TRBD1|NA|TRBV6-5|14
TGTGCCAGCAGCCGACAGGGGGACTCCTACGAGCAGTACTTC
CASSRQGDSYEQYF
>TRBJ1-5|NA|NA|TRBV30|14
TGTGCCTGGAGCCGTATGGGGGAGGAGGGGCCCCAGCATTTT
CAWSRMGEEGPQHF
>TRBJ2-7|TRBD1|once|TRBV9|15
TGTGCCAGCGGTCTAGGGGGGACAGGCCCCTACGAGCAGTACTTC
CASGLGGTGPYEQYF
>TRBJ2-3|NA|NA|TRBV11-1|15
TGTGCCAGCAGCCGGACGTGGGGGCCAGCGGATACGCAGTATTTT
CASSRTWGPADTQYF
>TRBJ1-4|NA|NA|TRBV5-4|14
TGTGCCAGCAGCTCTACAGGTGACAATGAAAAACTGTTTTTT
CASSSTGDNEKLFF
>TRBJ1-5|NA|NA|TRBV1|18
TGCACCAGCAGTGTGCGCGGGGGGGGGACGGTCAGCAATCAGCCCCAGCATTTT
CTSSVRGGGTVSNQPQHF
>TRBJ2-3|NA|NA|TRBV11-2|13
TGTGCCAGCAAGGGGCATAGCACAGATACGCAGTATTTT
CASKGHSTDTQYF
>TRBJ2-3|NA|NA|TRBV30|16
TGTGCCTGGAGTGTAATGCGCCTGCCACCCACAGATACGCAGTATTTT
CAWSVMRLPPTDTQYF
>TRBJ2-3|NA|NA|TRBV19|14
TGTGCCAGTAGTATGAGTCGGAGCACAGATACGCAGTATTTT
CASSMSRSTDTQYF
>TRBJ2-2|TRBD2|NA|TRBV7-8|16
TGTGCCAGCAGCTTCCTAGCGGGCGGTATCACCGGGGAGCTGTTTTTT
CASSFLAGGITGELFF
>TRBJ2-2|NA|few|TRBV28|14
TGTGCCGTCTACCCGGCGGGACGCACCGGGGAGCTGTTTTTT
CAVYPAGRTGELFF
>TRBJ2-3|TRBD2|once|TRBV5-1|18
TGCGCCAGCAGCGGTCAATTGACTAGCGGGAGATCTGGTGATACGCAGTATTTT
CASSGQLTSGRSGDTQYF
>TRBJ2-7|NA|NA|TRBV19|12
TGTGCCAGTAGTCCCGGAAGAGGGGAGCAGTACTTC
CASSPGRGEQYF
>TRBJ2-5|NA|NA|TRBV11-2|11
TGTGCCAGCAGCTACCAAGAGACCCAGTACTTC
CASSYQETQYF
>TRBJ2-7|NA|NA|TRBV29-1|12
TGCAGCGTCGCCTCTGCATCTTACGAGCAGTACTTC
CSVASASYEQYF
>TRBJ2-3|NA|few|TRBV25-1|15
TGTGCCAGCAGTGAATGGCGGGCAGGGGCAGATACGCAGTATTTT
CASSEWRAGADTQYF
>TRBJ1-2|NA|medium-sized|TRBV2|14
TGTGCCAGCGGTTCGCTGCGGCCGTCGGATGGCTACACCTTC
CASGSLRPSDGYTF
>TRBJ1-1|NA|NA|TRBV28|14
TGTGCCAGCAGTATGGGAGGGGGTCTCACTGAAGCTTTCTTT
CASSMGGGLTEAFF
>TRBJ2-7|TRBD1|NA|TRBV7-9|14
TGTGCCAGCAGCTATCCGGGACAGGGCTACGAGCAGTACTTC
CASSYPGQGYEQYF
>TRBJ2-1|TRBD2|few|TRBV19|16
TGTGCCAGTAGACCCCGGGGGGGGAGCTCCTACAATGAGCAGTTCTTC
CASRPRGGSSYNEQFF